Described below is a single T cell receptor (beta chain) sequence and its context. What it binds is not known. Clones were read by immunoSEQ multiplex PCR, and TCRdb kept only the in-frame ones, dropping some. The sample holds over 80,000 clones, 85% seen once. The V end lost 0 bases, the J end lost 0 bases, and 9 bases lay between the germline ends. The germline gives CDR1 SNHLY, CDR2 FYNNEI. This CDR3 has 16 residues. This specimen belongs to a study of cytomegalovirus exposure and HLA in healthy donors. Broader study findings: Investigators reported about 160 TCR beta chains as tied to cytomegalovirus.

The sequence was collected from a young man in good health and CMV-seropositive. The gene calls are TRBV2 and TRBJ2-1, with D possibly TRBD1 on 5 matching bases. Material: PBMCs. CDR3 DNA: TGTGCCAGCAGTGAAGCCACAGGAAGCTCCTACAATGAGCAGTTCTTC. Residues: CASSEATGSSYNEQFF.